The 21 T cell receptor beta chains listed next were all sequenced from one sample in a study of T cells after yellow fever vaccination. TCRdb reanalysed the 5' RACE reads using MiXCR and keeps one entry per CDR3 protein. This sample has about 340,000 distinct CDR3 sequences; 8% to 10% occur once, and the top ten carry over 15%. The material was PBMCs, obtained on the day of the first yellow fever vaccination. These receptors were obtained from a man aged 18 to 29 who received the YFV17D yellow fever vaccine.

The CDR3 nucleotides read TGTGCCAGCAGCTCAGGTGTCACCGGGGAGCTGTTTTTT. This encodes CASSSGVTGELFF. V usage is TRBV7-6 and J usage is TRBJ2-2, with unresolved D. The CDR3 has 13 amino acids. Per the germline V gene, CDR1 is SGHVS and CDR2 is FNYEAQ. V shed 4 bases and J shed 4 bases, with 7 bases lying between them.

The chain couples TRBV2 to TRBJ2-3; D perhaps matches TRBD2 (5 bases). The V gene lost 6 bases and the J gene lost 3 bases, with 10 bases spanning the gap. The CDR3 is 13 residues long. Germline-derived CDR1 and CDR2 are SNHLY and FYNNEI. CDR3 residues: CASRPRGTDTQYF. The CDR3 nucleotides read TGTGCCAGCAGGCCCAGAGGGACAGATACGCAGTATTTT.

The J gene is TRBJ2-3, the V gene TRBV7-7; D not resolved. This CDR3 contains 13 residues. CDR1 and CDR2 (germline): SSHAT, FNYEAQ (reference sequence). V lost 4 bases to trimming and J lost 6 bases, with 11 bases between them. The CDR3 DNA follows: TGTGCCAGCAGCTCGTCTAGGACGGATACGCAGTATTTT. This codes for CASSSSRTDTQYF.

This clonotype was recorded a few times. The genes are TRBV15 and TRBJ1-1, with D possibly matching TRBD1 (5 bases). The germline V gene has CDR1 LNHNV and CDR2 YYDKDF (reference sequence). The CDR3 runs to 12 residues. With 3 bases removed from V and 11 bases from J, the gap between germline ends came to 13 bases. The CDR3 sequence: CATSSSGTGAFF. In nucleotides, the CDR3 is TGTGCCACCAGCAGCTCCGGGACTGGGGCTTTCTTT.

As to this clonotype: One end of the junction fails to match germline, which may point to a read error. The V and J genes are TRBV7-2 and TRBJ2-5; either TRBD1 or TRBD2 may fit D (6 bases each). The CDR3 has 14 residues. CDR1 is SGHTA and CDR2 is FQGNSA in the germline V gene. The CDR3 reads CAGSLSGAGETQYF. For the CDR3, the DNA is TGTGCCGGCAGCTTATCGGGGGCCGGAGAGACCCAGTACTTC.

The chain carries TRBV2 and TRBJ1-5; tentatively, D is TRBD1 (5 bases). The length of the CDR3 is 15 residues. The V gene lost 5 bases and the J gene lost 1 base, with 12 bases spanning the gap. Germline values: CDR1 SNHLY, CDR2 FYNNEI. CDR3 loop: CASSQRGPSNQPQHF. The CDR3 nucleotides are TGTGCCAGCAGTCAACGGGGACCGAGCAATCAGCCCCAGCATTTT.

The chain links TRBV5-5 to TRBJ2-5; the D gene is possibly TRBD1 (6 bases). Trimming took 3 bases from V and 5 from J, leaving 14 bases between them. CDR1 and CDR2 from the germline V gene are SGHKS and YYEKEE (reference sequence). The CDR3 runs to 14 residues. The CDR3 coding sequence is TGTGCCAGCAGCTCAATCACAGGGTGGGAGACCCAGTACTTC. The encoded protein is CASSSITGWETQYF.

In its sample, this clonotype was seen a few times. The chain is built from TRBV4-1 and TRBJ2-5; no clear D gene. This CDR3 is built from 13 residues. Germline V gene lookup returns CDR1 MGHRA and CDR2 YSYEKL. V lost 0 bases and J lost 2, with 4 bases in between. CDR3 DNA sequence: TGCGCCAGCAGCCAAGAAGGTCAAGAGACCCAGTACTTC. It translates to CASSQEGQETQYF.

This clonotype was found a few times. V gene TRBV9 combines with J gene TRBJ2-5; TRBD1 matches 8 bases. This CDR3 spans 16 amino acids. J lost 3 bases, V lost 1 base, and 8 bases had no gene match. Germline CDR1 SGDLS, CDR2 YYNGEE. The CDR3 protein is CASSVLSGGGKETQYF. CDR3 bases: TGTGCCAGCAGCGTACTGTCAGGGGGCGGCAAAGAGACCCAGTACTTC.

There are a few counts of this clonotype. The chain joins TRBV6-1 to TRBJ1-1, with 8 nucleotides matching TRBD1. CDR1 is MNHNS, CDR2 SASEGT, per germline. This CDR3 has 14 residues. The trim removed 10 bases at V and 4 bases at J, leaving 11 bases unmatched. CDR3 residues: CATQRVTGGTEAFF. CDR3 nucleotides: TGTGCCACCCAACGGGTCACAGGGGGCACTGAAGCTTTCTTT.

The CDR3 here is CATSDFSTTEQFF. The CDR3 DNA follows: TGTGCCACCAGTGATTTCTCAACCACTGAGCAGTTCTTC. The rearrangement uses TRBV24-1 and TRBJ2-1; D gene ambiguous. V was trimmed by 1 base and J by 9 bases, leaving 9 bases between them. The CDR3 length is 13 residues. Germline assignment: CDR1 KGHDR and CDR2 SFDVKD.

This clonotype was seen more than once but under ten times. V and J are TRBV6-6 and TRBJ1-1; D not certain. Germline CDR1 MNHNY, CDR2 SVGAGI (reference sequence). The CDR3 is made up of 13 amino acids. The V end was cut by 4 bases, the J end by 11 bases, with 17 bases between. CDR3 protein: CASSSSLGSGAFF. The CDR3 coding sequence is TGTGCCAGCAGTTCCAGTTTGGGGTCGGGCGCTTTCTTT.

The table lists this clonotype with a few counts. The CDR3 is CASSPGTRTSTDTQYF. CDR3 nucleotides: TGTGCCAGCAGCCCGGGGACTAGAACTAGCACAGATACGCAGTATTTT. The chain employs TRBV7-6 and TRBJ2-3, with 8 bases fitting TRBD2. V was clipped by 5 bases and J by 0 bases; unmatched bases: 7. The CDR3 has 16 residues. CDR1 SGHVS and CDR2 FNYEAQ come from the germline V gene.

The genes are TRBV20-1 and TRBJ1-1, with D possibly TRBD1 on 5 matching bases. CDR3 length equals 10 residues. Germline CDR1 DFQATT, CDR2 SNEGSKA (reference sequence). Trimming cost V 5 bases and J 11 bases, with 12 bases left between them. Here the CDR3 DNA reads TGCAGTGCTCGCGGACACCTGGCTTTCTTT. Its protein is CSARGHLAFF.

J is TRBJ1-5 and V is TRBV7-9; D may be TRBD1 (6 bases). Germline V gene sequence: CDR1 SEHNR, CDR2 FQNEAQ (reference sequence). V lost 2 bases and J lost 5, with 10 bases in between. CDR3 length: 14 amino acids. In nucleotides, the CDR3 is TGTGCCAGCAGCTTAACGGCAGGGGATCAGCCCCAGCATTTT. Translation: CASSLTAGDQPQHF. The entire variable domain, with the rest obtained from reference TRBV7-9 and TRBJ1-5, is as follows: DTGVSQNPRHKITKRGQNVTFRCDPISEHNRLYWYRQTLGQGPEFLTYFQNEAQLEKSRLLSDRFSAERPKGSFSTLEIQRTEQGDSAMYLCASSLTAGDQPQHFGDGTRLSIL.

The V gene is TRBV21-1, the J gene TRBJ2-7. TRBV21-1 is reported as a pseudogene. This CDR3 is 14 amino acids long. The chain's CDR3 is CASTPEGRNYEQYV. Here the CDR3 DNA reads TGTGCCAGCACTCCAGAAGGCAGGAACTACGAGCAGTACGTC.

The chain employs TRBV5-1 and TRBJ1-1; D is ambiguous. This CDR3 has 14 amino acids. The V and J ends lost 1 base and 2 bases respectively, with 9 bases between them. Germline lookup yields CDR1 SGHRS and CDR2 YFSETQ. CDR3 region: CASSLYNTNTEAFF. In DNA form, the CDR3 reads TGCGCCAGCAGCTTGTATAACACCAACACTGAAGCTTTCTTT.

This clonotype has a handful of counts. This chain joins TRBV15 and TRBJ2-3; D is unresolved. The CDR3 contains 14 residues. Germline assignment: CDR1 LNHNV and CDR2 YYDKDF (reference sequence). V lost 0 bases and J 10 bases, leaving 14 bases between the germline ends. CDR3: CATSRDRRKVSQYF. In DNA, the CDR3 is TGTGCCACCAGCAGAGATCGTAGAAAAGTATCGCAGTATTTT.

This clonotype has only a few counts. The CDR3 coding sequence is TGTGCCAGTAGTTCAAGGGGTTCCGACGAGCAGTACGTC. The encoded protein is CASSSRGSDEQYV. The V and J genes are TRBV19 and TRBJ2-7; TRBD1 is a possible D gene (5 bases). This CDR3 is 13 amino acids long. The germline V gene has CDR1 LNHDA and CDR2 SQIVND (reference sequence). Trimming shortened V by 5 bases and J by 5 bases, and 13 bases separated the two germline ends.

This clonotype has at least ten counts. The chain recombines TRBV15 with TRBJ2-5; no firm D call. The germline V and J ends were trimmed by 0 bases and 5 bases, with 4 bases remaining between them. Looked up from germline, CDR1 is LNHNV and CDR2 is YYDKDF (reference sequence). This CDR3 comprises 12 residues. The CDR3 spells CATSRDRETQYF. The CDR3 DNA sequence: TGTGCCACCAGCAGAGATCGTGAGACCCAGTACTTC.

This clonotype occurred many times. The rearrangement uses TRBV6-2 or TRBV6-3 and TRBJ1-1, with D possibly matching TRBD1 (5 bases). This CDR3 has 16 residues. From germline, CDR1 is MNHEY and CDR2 SVGEGT. V lost 7 bases and J 3 bases, leaving 21 bases between the germline ends. CDR3 sequence reads: CASIEGQSPEDTEAFF. The CDR3 nucleotides are TGTGCCAGCATAGAAGGACAAAGTCCGGAGGACACTGAAGCTTTCTTT.